This TCR beta chain emerged from a study of PD-L1 blockade in urothelial cancer. Study in general: Individuals in the cohort had been given 0 to 3 earlier chemotherapy regimens.

TCRdb's table, derived via immunoSEQ multiplex PCR, lists solely in-frame clones and lacks some. This table holds 30,000 to 50,000 clones, around 88% found once. Sequencing used PBMCs, obtained around atezolizumab (anti-PD-L1) treatment. This TCR came from a man in his fifties or sixties with urothelial cancer.

The CDR3 region is CASSQDPGGEKLFF. CDR3 DNA sequence: TGCGCCAGCAGCCAAGATCCCGGCGGGGAAAAACTGTTTTTT. The chain is built from TRBV4-1 and TRBJ1-4; D gene uncertain. Germline CDR1 reads MGHRA; CDR2 reads YSYEKL. The V end was cut by 0 bases, the J end by 8 bases, with 10 bases between. CDR3 length: 14 amino acids.